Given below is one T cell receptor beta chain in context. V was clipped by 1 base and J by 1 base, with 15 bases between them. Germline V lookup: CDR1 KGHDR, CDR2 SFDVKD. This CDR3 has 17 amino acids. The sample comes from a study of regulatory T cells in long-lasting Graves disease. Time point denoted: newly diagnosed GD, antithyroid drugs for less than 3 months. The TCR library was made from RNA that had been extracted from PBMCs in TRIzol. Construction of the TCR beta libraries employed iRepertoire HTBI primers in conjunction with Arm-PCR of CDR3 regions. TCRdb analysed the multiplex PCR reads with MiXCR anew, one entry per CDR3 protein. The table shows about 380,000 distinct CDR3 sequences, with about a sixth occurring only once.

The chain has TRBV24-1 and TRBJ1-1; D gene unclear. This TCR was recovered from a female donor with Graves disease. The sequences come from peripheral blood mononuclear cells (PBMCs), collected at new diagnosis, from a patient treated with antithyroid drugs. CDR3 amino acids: CATSDFLWNTTNTEAFF. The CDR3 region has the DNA TGTGCCACCAGTGATTTCCTCTGGAACACCACGAACACTGAAGCTTTCTTT.